This T cell receptor beta chain was captured by sequencing in a study of cytomegalovirus exposure and HLA in healthy donors. The overall study: Earlier sequencing of about 179 million T cells yielded 90 million to 140 million unique TCR beta sequences.

Primers for the PCR totalled 60 Vbeta and 13 Jbeta. The assay was immunoSEQ multiplex PCR, and TCRdb's table has in-frame clones only and misses some. The sample lists about 210,000 clones, about 83% occurring once. Study outcomes and limitations: Prediction of most subjects' HLA-A and HLA-B alleles by TCR beta sequences was reportedly accurate. The authors later found HLA-associated TCR beta chains more clonally expanded than equally common others. High sensitivity and specificity were reportedly achieved when the classifier diagnosed cytomegalovirus status.

This CDR3 has 15 residues. Trimming at V came to 3 bases and at J to 5 bases, leaving 5 bases not matched to a gene. Germline CDR1 is SGHTA and CDR2 is FQGNSA. With regard to this clone: Its antigen is not known.

This sequence was found in a woman aged 45-59 years in good health and CMV-seropositive. The chain uses TRBV7-2 and TRBJ1-4, with 8 positions matching TRBD1. The sequenced material came from PBMCs. The CDR3 sequence: CASSLTGVRNEKLFF. The CDR3 region has the DNA TGTGCCAGCAGCTTGACAGGGGTTCGGAATGAAAAACTGTTTTTT. The full variable domain, its missing parts supplied by reference TRBV7-2 and TRBJ1-4, is GAGVSQSPSNKVTEKGKDVELRCDPISGHTALYWYRQSLGQGLEFLIYFQGNSAPDKSGLPSDRFSAERTGGSVSTLTIQRTQQEDSAVYLCASSLTGVRNEKLFFGSGTQLSVL.